The 3 T cell receptor beta chains presented below share a single source sample, sequenced in a study of CD8 T cells in ankylosing spondylitis. TCRdb ran MiXCR on the 5' RACE reads and lists one entry per CDR3 protein. Of around 130,000 distinct CDR3 sequences in the sample, around 7% were seen once. The sample taken for sequencing was blood, either unsorted or a sorted T cell fraction (not recorded which). The origin of the receptors is a male donor with ankylosing spondylitis or in good health (not recorded which).

This clonotype was observed at least ten times. CDR3 sequence: CASSFLTSGGKSQETQYF. The CDR3 bases are TGTGCCAGCAGCTTTTTGACTAGCGGGGGGAAAAGCCAAGAGACCCAGTACTTC. The genes are TRBV11-2 and TRBJ2-5; 13 bases map to TRBD2. The CDR3 spans 18 residues. Germline-derived CDR1 and CDR2 are SGHAT and FQNNGV. V was clipped by 3 bases and J by 1 base; unmatched bases: 8.

This clonotype was counted at least ten times. J is TRBJ1-5 and V is TRBV6-5; TRBD1 might be the D (6 bases). CDR1 and CDR2 from the germline V gene are MNHEY and SVGAGI. This CDR3 is built from 15 residues. Trimming stripped 2 bases from V and 0 bases from J, with 8 bases between. CDR3 bases: TGTGCCAGCAGTTACGCCAGGGGTAGCAATCAGCCCCAGCATTTT. Translation: CASSYARGSNQPQHF.

The sample holds many counts of this clonotype. This rearrangement joins TRBV20-1 to TRBJ1-2, with 8 bases fitting TRBD1. Losses at the gene ends were 5 bases for V and 0 bases for J; bases not matched to a gene: 8. The length of the CDR3 is 15 residues. CDR1 is DFQATT, CDR2 SNEGSKA, per germline (reference sequence). The CDR3 sequence is CSASFGQGANYGYTF. The DNA of the CDR3 is TGCAGTGCTTCCTTTGGACAGGGCGCTAACTATGGCTACACCTTC.